This is a list of T cell receptor beta chains from one sample in a study of blood T cell repertoires in COVID-19. Produced via immunoSEQ multiplex PCR; TCRdb's table is partial and in-frame only. The sample has roughly 300,000 clones, approximately 82% seen once; the top ten hold about 1.2%. The sequencing sample was made of peripheral blood. The source is a woman aged 45 to 65 with acute or convalescent COVID-19. Each CDR3 is given with its conserved first and last residue. The order of the fields is CDR3 protein, CDR3 DNA, V gene, clone size, J gene, D gene. A D gene is named only where the DNA matches it firmly. Clone sizes are given selectively: once, few, many, or a class where the clone is expanded.

cdr3_aa: CASSMTPGNTEAFF; cdr3_nt: TGTGCCAGCAGTATGACCCCAGGAAACACTGAAGCTTTCTTT; v_call: TRBV6-4; clone_size: -; j_call: TRBJ1-1; d_call: -
cdr3_aa: CASSISGGASGNTIYF; cdr3_nt: TGTGCCAGCAGCATTAGTGGGGGGGCCTCTGGAAACACCATATATTTT; v_call: TRBV7-9; clone_size: -; j_call: TRBJ1-3; d_call: -
cdr3_aa: CASSTGQGNQPQHF; cdr3_nt: TGTGCCAGCAGCACAGGGCAGGGCAATCAGCCCCAGCATTTT; v_call: TRBV7-9; clone_size: -; j_call: TRBJ1-5; d_call: -
cdr3_aa: CASSLRDSVLYGYTF; cdr3_nt: TGTGCCAGCAGCTTAAGGGACAGCGTCCTCTATGGCTACACCTTC; v_call: TRBV28; clone_size: -; j_call: TRBJ1-2; d_call: TRBD1
cdr3_aa: CASSPGLQEDKQYF; cdr3_nt: TGTGCCAGCTCACCAGGGCTCCAGGAGGATAAGCAGTACTTC; v_call: TRBV18; clone_size: few; j_call: TRBJ2-7; d_call: -
cdr3_aa: CASSFGGHSYNEQFF; cdr3_nt: TGTGCCAGCAGCTTCGGGGGGCACTCCTACAATGAGCAGTTCTTC; v_call: TRBV7-9; clone_size: -; j_call: TRBJ2-1; d_call: -
cdr3_aa: CASSIEQGRNGYTF; cdr3_nt: TGTGCCAGTAGTATAGAGCAGGGTAGGAATGGCTACACCTTC; v_call: TRBV19; clone_size: -; j_call: TRBJ1-2; d_call: -
cdr3_aa: CASSPQGGTGELFF; cdr3_nt: TGTGCCAGCAGTCCTCAGGGGGGCACCGGGGAGCTGTTTTTT; v_call: TRBV27; clone_size: -; j_call: TRBJ2-2; d_call: -
cdr3_aa: CASSQDRIDEAFF; cdr3_nt: TGTGCCAGCAGCCAAGACAGGATAGATGAAGCTTTCTTT; v_call: TRBV4-2; clone_size: -; j_call: TRBJ1-1; d_call: -
cdr3_aa: CASSERGGAEAFF; cdr3_nt: TGCGCCAGCAGTGAGCGAGGGGGGGCTGAAGCTTTCTTT; v_call: TRBV10-2; clone_size: -; j_call: TRBJ1-1; d_call: -
cdr3_aa: CASSQGAYNEQFF; cdr3_nt: TGCGCCAGCAGCCAAGGGGCGTACAATGAGCAGTTCTTC; v_call: TRBV4-1; clone_size: -; j_call: TRBJ2-1; d_call: -